This T cell receptor (beta chain) stems from a study of blood T cell repertoires in COVID-19. Study as a whole: Both acute and convalescent COVID-19 samples were obtained from the United States, Italy and Spain. From T cells, B-cell-depleted T cells, or PBMCs came the material, which was cDNA or gDNA.

Methods used by the authors: By means of reference gene primer amplification, nucleated cell counts were estimated. TCRdb's copy holds only in-frame clones and misses some; the assay was immunoSEQ multiplex PCR. V and J calls and clone size are copied from that table; D and trimming were computed from the DNA. This table has about 73,000 clones, roughly 87% appearing once. This CDR3 is 15 amino acids long. The J segment lost 10 bases and the V segment lost 0 bases, leaving 4 bases of the junction unmatched. CDR1 is SGHRS and CDR2 is YFSETQ in the germline V gene. The sequenced sample was peripheral blood. The chain links TRBV5-1 to TRBJ1-6, with 10 positions matching TRBD1. The source is a man older than 75 with acute or convalescent COVID-19. The CDR3 region has the DNA TGCGCCAGCAGCTTGGCGGGACAGGGGAGATCACCCCTCCACTTT. Encoded protein: CASSLAGQGRSPLHF.